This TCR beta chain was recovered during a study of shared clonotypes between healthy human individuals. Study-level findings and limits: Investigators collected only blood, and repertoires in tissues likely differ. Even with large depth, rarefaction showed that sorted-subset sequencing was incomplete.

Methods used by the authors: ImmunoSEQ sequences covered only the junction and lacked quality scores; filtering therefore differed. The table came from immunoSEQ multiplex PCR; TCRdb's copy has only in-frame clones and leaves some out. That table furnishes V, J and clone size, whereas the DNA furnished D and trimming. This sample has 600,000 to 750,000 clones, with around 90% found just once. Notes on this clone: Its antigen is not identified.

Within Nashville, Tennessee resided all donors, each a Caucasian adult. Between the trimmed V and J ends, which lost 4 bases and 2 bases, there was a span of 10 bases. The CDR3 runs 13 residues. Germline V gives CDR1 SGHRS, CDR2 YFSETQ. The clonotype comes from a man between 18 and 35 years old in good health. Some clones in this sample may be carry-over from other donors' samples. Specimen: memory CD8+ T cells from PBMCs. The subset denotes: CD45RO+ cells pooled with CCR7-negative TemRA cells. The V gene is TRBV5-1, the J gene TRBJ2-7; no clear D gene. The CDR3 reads CASSPPSPYEQYF. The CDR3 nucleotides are TGCGCCAGCAGCCCACCATCACCCTACGAGCAGTACTTC.